The 6 T cell receptor beta chains listed next were all sequenced from one sample in a study of cytomegalovirus exposure and HLA in healthy donors. 60 Vbeta and 13 Jbeta primers were used in PCR. Profiling relied on immunoSEQ multiplex PCR, and the TCRdb table lists in-frame clones only, not all of them. The sample lists some 87,000 clones, 79% occurring once. Material for sequencing was PBMCs. These receptors were obtained from a young man in good health and CMV-seronegative.

The J gene is TRBJ1-2, the V gene TRBV9, with 7 bases fitting TRBD1. Per germline, CDR1 SGDLS and CDR2 YYNGEE. The CDR3 has 15 amino acids. The trim removed 0 bases at V and 6 bases at J, leaving 8 bases unmatched. The CDR3 loop is CASSVDSKGADGYTF. The CDR3 DNA follows: TGTGCCAGCAGCGTAGATTCTAAGGGGGCCGATGGCTACACCTTC.

This rearrangement joins TRBV29-1 to TRBJ2-3; possibly TRBD2 for D (6 bases). Trimming took 3 bases from V and 2 from J, leaving 9 bases between them. The CDR3 extends over 13 amino acids. Germline loops: CDR1 SQVTM, CDR2 ANQGSEA. The CDR3 sequence is CSVERGLTDTQYF. Written as DNA, the CDR3 is TGCAGCGTTGAGCGGGGCCTCACAGATACGCAGTATTTT.

This clone was picked up a small number of times. The genes are TRBV30 and TRBJ1-5, with D perhaps matching TRBD1 (5 bases). This CDR3 comprises 14 residues. Per germline, CDR1 GTSNPN and CDR2 SVGIG (reference sequence). V lost 0 bases to trimming and J lost 7 bases, with 13 bases between them. CDR3 DNA: TGTGCCTGGAGTGTACCGGGGGGAAGCCAGCCCCAGCATTTT. Its translation is CAWSVPGGSQPQHF.

In this sample, this clone turned up once. This chain connects TRBV30 to TRBJ1-1; 8 bases line up with TRBD1. This CDR3 is built from 14 residues. Trimming at V came to 5 bases and at J to 6 bases, leaving 11 bases not matched to a gene. CDR1 GTSNPN and CDR2 SVGIG come from the germline V gene (reference sequence). DNA for the CDR3: TGTGCCTGGGCCGATCATCAGGGGGCCTCTGAAGCTTTCTTT. Its protein is CAWADHQGASEAFF.

The chain combines TRBV28 with TRBJ1-4, with 9 bases that match TRBD1. Germline loops: CDR1 MDHEN, CDR2 SYDVKM. After removal of 5 bases from V and 4 bases from J, the junction contained 14 bases not matched to a gene. CDR3 length: 18 amino acids. The CDR3 bases are TGTGCCAGCAGTCCTATAATCGGGACAGGGAAGGGTAATGAAAAACTGTTTTTT. Translation: CASSPIIGTGKGNEKLFF. Using reference TRBV28 and TRBJ1-4 for the parts outside the CDR3, the full variable domain is DVKVTQSSRYLVKRTGEKVFLECVQDMDHENMFWYRQDPGLGLRLIYFSYDVKMKEKGDIPEGYSVSREKKERFSLILESASTNQTSMYLCASSPIIGTGKGNEKLFFGSGTQLSVL.

This clone was found many times. The chain joins TRBV5-1 to TRBJ2-7; D possibly corresponds to TRBD2 (6 bases). CDR3 length: 13 residues. Trimming removed 5 bases at V and 3 bases at J, with 12 bases between. Germline-derived CDR1 and CDR2 are SGHRS and YFSETQ. CDR3 in DNA: TGCGCCAGCAGGGGGCCGGAGGGCTACGAGCAGTACTTC. It is translated as CASRGPEGYEQYF.